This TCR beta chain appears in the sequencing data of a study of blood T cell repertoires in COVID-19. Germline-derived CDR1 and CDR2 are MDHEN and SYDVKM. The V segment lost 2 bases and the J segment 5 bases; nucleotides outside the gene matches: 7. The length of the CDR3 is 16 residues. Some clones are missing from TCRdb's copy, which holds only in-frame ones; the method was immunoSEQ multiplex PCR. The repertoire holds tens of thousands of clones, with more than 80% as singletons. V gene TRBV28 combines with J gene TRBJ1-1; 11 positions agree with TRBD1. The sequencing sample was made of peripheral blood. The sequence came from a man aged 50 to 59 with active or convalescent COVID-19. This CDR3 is CASSLIGTGGWTEAFF. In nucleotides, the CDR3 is TGTGCCAGCAGTTTAATAGGGACAGGGGGTTGGACTGAAGCTTTCTTT. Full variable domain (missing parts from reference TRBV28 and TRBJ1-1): DVKVTQSSRYLVKRTGEKVFLECVQDMDHENMFWYRQDPGLGLRLIYFSYDVKMKEKGDIPEGYSVSREKKERFSLILESASTNQTSMYLCASSLIGTGGWTEAFFGQGTRLTVV.